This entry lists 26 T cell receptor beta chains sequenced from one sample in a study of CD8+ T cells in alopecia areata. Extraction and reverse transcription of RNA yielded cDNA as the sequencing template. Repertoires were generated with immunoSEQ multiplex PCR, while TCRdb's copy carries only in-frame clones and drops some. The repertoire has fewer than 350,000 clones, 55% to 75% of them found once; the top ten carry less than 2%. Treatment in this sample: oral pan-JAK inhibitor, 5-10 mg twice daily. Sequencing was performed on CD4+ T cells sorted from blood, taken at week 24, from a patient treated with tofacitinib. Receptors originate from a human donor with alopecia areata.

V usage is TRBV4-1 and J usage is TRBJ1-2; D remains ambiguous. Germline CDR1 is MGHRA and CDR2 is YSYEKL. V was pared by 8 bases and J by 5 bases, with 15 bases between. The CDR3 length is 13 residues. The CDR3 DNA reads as TGCGCCAGCCGGTCCCCAGGTACTTATGGCTACACCTTC. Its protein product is CASRSPGTYGYTF.

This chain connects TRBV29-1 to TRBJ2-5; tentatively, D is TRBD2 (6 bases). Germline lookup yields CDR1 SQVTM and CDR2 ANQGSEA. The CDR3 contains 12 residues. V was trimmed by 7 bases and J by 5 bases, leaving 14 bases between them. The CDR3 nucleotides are TGCAGCGCCACCCCGGGAGTGGAGACCCAGTACTTC. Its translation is CSATPGVETQYF.

In DNA form, the CDR3 reads TGTGCCAGCAGCGTCGAACCCACAGACTATGGCTACACCTTC. This encodes CASSVEPTDYGYTF. V usage is TRBV9 and J usage is TRBJ1-2; D gene uncertain. Germline CDR1 reads SGDLS; CDR2 reads YYNGEE. CDR3 length equals 14 residues. Trimming pared 2 bases from V and 3 bases from J, leaving 11 bases between.

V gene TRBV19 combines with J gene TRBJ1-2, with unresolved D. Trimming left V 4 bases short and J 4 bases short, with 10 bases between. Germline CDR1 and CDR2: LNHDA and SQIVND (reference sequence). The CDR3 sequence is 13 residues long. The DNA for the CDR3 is TGTGCCAGTAGTACCGGGAGGACCTATGGCTACACCTTC. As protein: CASSTGRTYGYTF. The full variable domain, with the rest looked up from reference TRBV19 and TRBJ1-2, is DGGITQSPKYLFRKEGQNVTLSCEQNLNHDAMYWYRQDPGQGLRLIYYSQIVNDFQKGDIAEGYSVSREKKESFPLTVTSAQKNPTAFYLCASSTGRTYGYTFGSGTRLTVV.

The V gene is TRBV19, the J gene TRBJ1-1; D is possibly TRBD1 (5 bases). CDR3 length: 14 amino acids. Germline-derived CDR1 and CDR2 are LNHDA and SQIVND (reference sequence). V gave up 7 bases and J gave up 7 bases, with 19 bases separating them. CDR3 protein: CASTTRSGTGEAFF. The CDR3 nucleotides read TGTGCCAGTACCACCAGGTCGGGAACAGGTGAAGCTTTCTTT.

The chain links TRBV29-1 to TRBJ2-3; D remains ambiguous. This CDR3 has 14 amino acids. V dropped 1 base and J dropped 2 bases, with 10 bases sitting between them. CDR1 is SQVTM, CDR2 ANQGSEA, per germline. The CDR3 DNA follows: TGCAGCGTTGAAGTTCTGGAGAACACAGATACGCAGTATTTT. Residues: CSVEVLENTDTQYF.

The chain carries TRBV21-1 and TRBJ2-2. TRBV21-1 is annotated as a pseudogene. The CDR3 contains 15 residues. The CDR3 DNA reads TGTGCCAGCAGCAGCCCGGTATCGGCCACCGGGGAGCTGTTTTTT. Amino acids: CASSSPVSATGELFF.

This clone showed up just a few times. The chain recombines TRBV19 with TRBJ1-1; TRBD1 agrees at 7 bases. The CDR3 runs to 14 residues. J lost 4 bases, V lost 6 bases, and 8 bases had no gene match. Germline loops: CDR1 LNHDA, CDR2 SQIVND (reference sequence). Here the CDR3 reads CASSPRDRGTEAFF. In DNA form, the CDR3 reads TGTGCCAGTAGCCCCCGGGACAGAGGCACTGAAGCTTTCTTT.

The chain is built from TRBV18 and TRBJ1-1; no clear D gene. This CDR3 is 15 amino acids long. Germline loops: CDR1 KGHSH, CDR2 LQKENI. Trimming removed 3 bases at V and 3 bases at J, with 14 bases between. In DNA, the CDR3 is TGTGCCAGCTCACCTGGGATTTCCGCCTACACTGAAGCTTTCTTT. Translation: CASSPGISAYTEAFF.

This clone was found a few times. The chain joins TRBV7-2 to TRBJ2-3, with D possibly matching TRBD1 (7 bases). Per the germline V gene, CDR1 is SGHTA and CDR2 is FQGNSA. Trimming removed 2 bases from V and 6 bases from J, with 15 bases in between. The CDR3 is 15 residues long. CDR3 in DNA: TGTGCCAGCAGCTTACAAGACAGGGAGGTTGATACGCAGTATTTT. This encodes CASSLQDREVDTQYF. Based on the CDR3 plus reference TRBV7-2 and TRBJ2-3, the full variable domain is GAGVSQSPSNKVTEKGKDVELRCDPISGHTALYWYRQSLGQGLEFLIYFQGNSAPDKSGLPSDRFSAERTGGSVSTLTIQRTQQEDSAVYLCASSLQDREVDTQYFGPGTRLTVL.

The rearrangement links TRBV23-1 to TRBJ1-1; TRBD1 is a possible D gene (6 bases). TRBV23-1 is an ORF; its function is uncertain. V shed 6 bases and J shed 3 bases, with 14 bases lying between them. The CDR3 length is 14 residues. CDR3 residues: CASSQGGVDTEAFF. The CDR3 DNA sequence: TGCGCCAGCAGCCAAGGGGGGGTGGACACTGAAGCTTTCTTT.

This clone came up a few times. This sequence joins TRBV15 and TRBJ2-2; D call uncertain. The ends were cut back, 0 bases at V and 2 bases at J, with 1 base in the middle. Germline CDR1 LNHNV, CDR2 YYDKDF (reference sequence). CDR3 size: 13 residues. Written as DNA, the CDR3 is TGTGCCACCAGCAGAGATAACACCGGGGAGCTGTTTTTT. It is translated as CATSRDNTGELFF.

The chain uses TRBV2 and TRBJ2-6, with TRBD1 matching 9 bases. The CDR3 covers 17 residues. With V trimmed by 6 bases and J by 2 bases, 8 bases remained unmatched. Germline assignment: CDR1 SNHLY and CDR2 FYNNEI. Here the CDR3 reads CASRGQGYVAGANVLTF. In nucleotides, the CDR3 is TGTGCCAGCAGGGGACAGGGTTATGTGGCTGGGGCCAACGTCCTGACTTTC.

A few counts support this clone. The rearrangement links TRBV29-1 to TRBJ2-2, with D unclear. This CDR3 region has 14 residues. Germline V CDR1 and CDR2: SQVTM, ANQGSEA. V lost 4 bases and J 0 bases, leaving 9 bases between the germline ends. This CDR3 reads CSVVVTTNTGELFF. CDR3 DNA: TGCAGCGTTGTAGTGACAACGAACACCGGGGAGCTGTTTTTT.

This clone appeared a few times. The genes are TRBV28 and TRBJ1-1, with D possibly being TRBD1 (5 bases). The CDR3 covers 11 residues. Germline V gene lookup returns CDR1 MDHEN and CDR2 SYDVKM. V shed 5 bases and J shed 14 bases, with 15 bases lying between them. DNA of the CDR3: TGTGCCAGCAGTGAGACCAGGGCTCGCTTCTTT. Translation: CASSETRARFF.

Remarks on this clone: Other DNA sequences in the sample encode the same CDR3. The DNA for the CDR3 is TGTGCCAGCAGTTACGGAGGTAATCAGCCCCAGCATTTT. Translation gives CASSYGGNQPQHF. The rearrangement joins TRBV6-5 to TRBJ1-5; D is ambiguous. V was trimmed by 2 bases and J by 4 bases, leaving 6 bases between them. The CDR3 spans 13 residues. Germline CDR1 is MNHEY and CDR2 is SVGAGI.

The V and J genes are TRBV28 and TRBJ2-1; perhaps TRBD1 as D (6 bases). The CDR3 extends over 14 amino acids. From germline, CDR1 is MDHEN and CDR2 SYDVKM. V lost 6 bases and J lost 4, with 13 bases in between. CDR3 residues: CASSPIRGYNEQFF. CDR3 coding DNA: TGTGCCAGCAGCCCCATCAGGGGTTACAATGAGCAGTTCTTC.

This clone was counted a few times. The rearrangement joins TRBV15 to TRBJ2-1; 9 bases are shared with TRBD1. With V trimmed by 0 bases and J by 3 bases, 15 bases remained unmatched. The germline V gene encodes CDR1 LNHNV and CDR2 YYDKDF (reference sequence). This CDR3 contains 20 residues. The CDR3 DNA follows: TGTGCCACCAGCAGAGATCGAGGGAGCACCGGGACAGGGTACTACAATGAGCAGTTCTTC. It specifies CATSRDRGSTGTGYYNEQFF.

This CDR3 reads CSVEGDRPQYF. The CDR3 DNA reads as TGCAGCGTTGAAGGAGACAGGCCGCAGTATTTT. The V gene is TRBV29-1, the J gene TRBJ2-3, with D perhaps TRBD1 (6 bases). Trimming cost V 1 base and J 10 bases, with 9 bases left between them. Germline V lookup: CDR1 SQVTM, CDR2 ANQGSEA. The CDR3 spans 11 residues.

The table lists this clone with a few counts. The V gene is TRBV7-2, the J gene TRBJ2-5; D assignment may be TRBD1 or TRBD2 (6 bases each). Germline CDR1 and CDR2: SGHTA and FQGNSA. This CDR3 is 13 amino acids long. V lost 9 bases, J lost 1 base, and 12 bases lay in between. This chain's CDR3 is CASAGHRQETQYF. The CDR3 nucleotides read TGTGCCAGTGCGGGACACCGCCAAGAGACCCAGTACTTC.

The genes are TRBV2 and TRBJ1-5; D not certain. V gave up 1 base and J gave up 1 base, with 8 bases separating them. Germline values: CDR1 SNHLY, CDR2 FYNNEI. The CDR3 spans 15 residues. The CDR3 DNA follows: TGTGCCAGCAGTGAAGGGAGCACGAGCAATCAGCCCCAGCATTTT. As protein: CASSEGSTSNQPQHF.

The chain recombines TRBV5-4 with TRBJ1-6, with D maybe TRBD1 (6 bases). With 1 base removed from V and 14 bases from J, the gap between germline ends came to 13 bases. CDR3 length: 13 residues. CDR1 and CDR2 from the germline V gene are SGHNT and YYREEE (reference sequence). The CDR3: CASSLLGARSLHF. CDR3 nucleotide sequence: TGTGCCAGCAGCTTGCTGGGGGCGCGTTCCCTCCACTTT.

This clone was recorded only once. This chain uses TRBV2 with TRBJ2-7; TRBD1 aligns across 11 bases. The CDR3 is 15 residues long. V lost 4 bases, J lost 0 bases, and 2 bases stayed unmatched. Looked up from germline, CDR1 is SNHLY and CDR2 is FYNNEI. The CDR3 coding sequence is TGTGCCAGCAGTGGGGACAGGGGGAGCTCCTACGAGCAGTACTTC. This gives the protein CASSGDRGSSYEQYF.

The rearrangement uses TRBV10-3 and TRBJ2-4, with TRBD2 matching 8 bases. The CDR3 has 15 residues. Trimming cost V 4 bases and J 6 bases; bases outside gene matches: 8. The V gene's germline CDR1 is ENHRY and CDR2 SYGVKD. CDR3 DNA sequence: TGTGCCATCAGTGGCGGGGGGTACGAAGGAAACATTCAGTACTTC. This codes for CAISGGGYEGNIQYF.

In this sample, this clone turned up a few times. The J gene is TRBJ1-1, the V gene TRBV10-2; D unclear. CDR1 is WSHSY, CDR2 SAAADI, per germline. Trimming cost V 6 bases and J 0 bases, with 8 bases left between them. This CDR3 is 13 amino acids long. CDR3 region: CASRYRMNTEAFF. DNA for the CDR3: TGCGCCAGCAGGTACAGAATGAACACTGAAGCTTTCTTT.

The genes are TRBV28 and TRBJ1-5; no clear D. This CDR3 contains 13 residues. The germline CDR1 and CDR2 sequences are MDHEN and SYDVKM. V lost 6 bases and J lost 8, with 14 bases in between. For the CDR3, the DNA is TGTGCCAGCAGCCGTGTTTATGTCGAGCCCCAGCATTTT. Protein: CASSRVYVEPQHF.